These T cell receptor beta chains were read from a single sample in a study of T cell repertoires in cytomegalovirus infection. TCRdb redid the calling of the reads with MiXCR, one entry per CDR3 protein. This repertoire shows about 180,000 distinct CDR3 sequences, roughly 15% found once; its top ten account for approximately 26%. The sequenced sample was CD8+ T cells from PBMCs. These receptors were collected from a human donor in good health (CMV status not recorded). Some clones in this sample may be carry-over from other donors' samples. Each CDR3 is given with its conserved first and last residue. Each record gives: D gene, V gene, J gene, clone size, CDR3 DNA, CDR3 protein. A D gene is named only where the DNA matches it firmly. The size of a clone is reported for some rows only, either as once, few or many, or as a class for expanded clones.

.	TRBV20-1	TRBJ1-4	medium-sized	TGCAGTGCTAGAACGTCGTGGCAGGTTTCAACTAATGAAAAACTGTTTTTT	CSARTSWQVSTNEKLFF
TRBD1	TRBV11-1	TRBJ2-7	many	TGTGCCAGCAGCTCGGGGACAGGGGAAACCTACGAGCAGTACTTC	CASSSGTGETYEQYF
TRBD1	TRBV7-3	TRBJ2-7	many	TGTGCCAGCAGCCTAGGGCCTTGGACAGGAAGAGACGAGCAGTACTTC	CASSLGPWTGRDEQYF
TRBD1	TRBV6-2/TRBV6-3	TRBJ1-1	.	TGTGCCAGCAGAAAAACAGGGGATACGAACACTGAAGCTTTCTTT	CASRKTGDTNTEAFF
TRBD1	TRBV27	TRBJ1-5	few	TGTGCCAGCAGAATAGACAGGGGGGGCCAGCCCCAGCATTTT	CASRIDRGGQPQHF
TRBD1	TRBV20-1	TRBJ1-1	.	TGCAGTGCTAGCCTTTGGGGACAGGGCTTTGAAGCTTTCTTT	CSASLWGQGFEAFF
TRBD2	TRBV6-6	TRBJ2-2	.	TGTGCCAGCACCCGGGAACCGGGGGGGCGAGCCGGGGAGCTGTTTTTT	CASTREPGGRAGELFF
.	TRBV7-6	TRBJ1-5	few	TGTGCCAGCAGCTCCGAGGCGGGGCTCCATACGCCCCAGCATTTT	CASSSEAGLHTPQHF
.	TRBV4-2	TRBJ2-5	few	TGTGCCAGCAGCCAAGATGGGCTGCAAGAGACCCAGTACTTC	CASSQDGLQETQYF
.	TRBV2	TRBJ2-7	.	TGTGCCAGCAGTGAACCGGGCTACTACGAGCAGTACTTC	CASSEPGYYEQYF
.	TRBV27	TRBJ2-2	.	TGTGCCAGCAGACCCTCCCCGGGGGTCGGCACCGGGGAGCTGTTTTTT	CASRPSPGVGTGELFF
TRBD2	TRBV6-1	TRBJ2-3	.	TGTGCCAGCGGTGAAGCCACTAGCGGGGTTCCTAGCACAGATACGCAGTATTTT	CASGEATSGVPSTDTQYF
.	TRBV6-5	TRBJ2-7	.	TGTGCCAGCGGACCGGGACTCTCCCCCTCCTACGAGCAGTACTTC	CASGPGLSPSYEQYF
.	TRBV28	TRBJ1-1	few	TGTGCCAGCTTCAATTCAGGGAACACTGAAGCTTTCTTT	CASFNSGNTEAFF
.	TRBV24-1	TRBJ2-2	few	TGTGCCACCAGTGAAGACCCTTCGGGGCCCGGGGAGCTGTTTTTT	CATSEDPSGPGELFF
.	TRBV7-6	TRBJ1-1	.	TGTGCCAGCAGCTTAGCCCCGTTTAAAGGGGGGGGACCAAGGAACACTGAAGCTTTCTTT	CASSLAPFKGGGPRNTEAFF
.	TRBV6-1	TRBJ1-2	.	TGTGCCAGCAGTGAAAACAGGCTGTTCTATGGCTACACCTTC	CASSENRLFYGYTF
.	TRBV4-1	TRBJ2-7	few	TGCGCCAGCAGCCGAGCCGCAGGGCGCTACGAGCAGTACTTC	CASSRAAGRYEQYF
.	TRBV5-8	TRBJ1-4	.	TGTGCCAGCAGCTCAGCCCAGGGAGGGGATGAAAAACTGTTTTTT	CASSSAQGGDEKLFF
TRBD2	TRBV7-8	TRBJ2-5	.	TGTGCCAGCAGCTTAGGCCCTCCCGGGGGGGAGACCCAGTACTTC	CASSLGPPGGETQYF
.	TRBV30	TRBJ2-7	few	TGTGCCTGGAAAGACATACCCTCCTACGAGCAGTACTTC	CAWKDIPSYEQYF
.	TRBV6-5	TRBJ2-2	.	TGTGCCAGCAGTTACGGGGCTAGGGAGCTGTTTTTT	CASSYGARELFF
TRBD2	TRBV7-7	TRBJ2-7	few	TGTGCCAGCAGCTTAAGTCTCACTAGCGGGGTCTACGAGCAGTACTTC	CASSLSLTSGVYEQYF
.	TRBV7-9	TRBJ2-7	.	TGTGCCCTCGGGCTGGGGTCCTACGAGCAGTACTTC	CALGLGSYEQYF
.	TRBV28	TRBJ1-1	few	TGTGCCAGCGGTCAGTGGGCTGAAGCTTTCTTT	CASGQWAEAFF
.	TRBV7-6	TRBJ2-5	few	TGTGCCAGCAGCCCCCGGGACCAACAAGAGACCCAGTACTTC	CASSPRDQQETQYF
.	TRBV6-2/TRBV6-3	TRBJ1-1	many	TGTGCCAGCAGTTACTCGAAAGGCAGGGACACCATGAACACTGAAGCTTTCTTT	CASSYSKGRDTMNTEAFF
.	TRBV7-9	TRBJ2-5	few	TGTGCCAGCAGCTTCTCAGGGTTAAAAGAGACCCAGTACTTC	CASSFSGLKETQYF
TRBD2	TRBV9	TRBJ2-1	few	TGTGCCAGCAGTAGTCCAACCCCGGGACTAGCGGGATTCTCGAGCTCCTACAATGAGCAGTTCTTC	CASSSPTPGLAGFSSSYNEQFF
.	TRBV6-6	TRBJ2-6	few	TGTGCCAGCTCTGATTCGAGCTCTGGGGCCAACGTCCTGACTTTC	CASSDSSSGANVLTF
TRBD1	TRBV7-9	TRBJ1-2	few	TGTGCCAGCAGCTTTAGGGGGCAGATTGGAGGCTACACCTTC	CASSFRGQIGGYTF
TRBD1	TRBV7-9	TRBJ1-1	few	TGTGCCAGCAGCAAAGGACAGGGACGAACTGAAGCTTTCTTT	CASSKGQGRTEAFF
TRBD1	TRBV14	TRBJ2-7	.	TGTGCCAGCAGCCAGGCCGGGACAGGGGTCTCCTCGGGCTACGAGCAGTACTTC	CASSQAGTGVSSGYEQYF
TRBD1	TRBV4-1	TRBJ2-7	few	TGCGCCAGCAGCCAAGATCAGGCGACAGGGGGCTACTACGAGCAGTACTTC	CASSQDQATGGYYEQYF
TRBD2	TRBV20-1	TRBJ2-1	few	TGCAGTGCCCGCCAACCGGCACTAGCGGCCAATGAGCAGTTCTTC	CSARQPALAANEQFF
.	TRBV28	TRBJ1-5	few	TGTGCCAGCAGTCCACAGGGTTGGGGACTCAATCAGCCCCAGCATTTT	CASSPQGWGLNQPQHF
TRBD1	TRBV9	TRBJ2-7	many	TGTGCCAGCAGCGTAGAAGGTCAGGGGGCCTACGAGCAGTACTTC	CASSVEGQGAYEQYF
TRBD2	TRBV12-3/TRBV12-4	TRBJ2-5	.	TGTGCCAGCAGTCCTACTAGCGGCAAAGAGACCCAGTACTTC	CASSPTSGKETQYF
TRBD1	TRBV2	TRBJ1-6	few	TGTGCCAGCAGTGAGGGGACAGGGGGTTGGAGGGATAATTCACCCCTCCACTTT	CASSEGTGGWRDNSPLHF
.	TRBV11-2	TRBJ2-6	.	TGTGCCAGCAGCTTTTGGCGGGCGCCTGGGGCCAACGTCCTGACTTTC	CASSFWRAPGANVLTF
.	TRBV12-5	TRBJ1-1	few	TGTGCTAGTGGTTTGACGCTACTCACTGAAGCTTTCTTT	CASGLTLLTEAFF
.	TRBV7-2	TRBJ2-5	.	TGTGCCAGCAGCTATGATAGGTCGGGGACAGAGACCCAGTACTTC	CASSYDRSGTETQYF
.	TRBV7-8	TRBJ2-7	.	TGTGCCAGCAGCTTAAGAGCTCCCTACGAGCAGTACTTC	CASSLRAPYEQYF
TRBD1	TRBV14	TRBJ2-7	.	TGTGCCAGCAGCCACGGGACAGGGCAGCTTCGTCGCGAGCAGTACTTC	CASSHGTGQLRREQYF
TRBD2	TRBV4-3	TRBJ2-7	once	TGCGCCAGCAGCCAAGACAGGGACTACCATTACGAGCAGTACTTC	CASSQDRDYHYEQYF
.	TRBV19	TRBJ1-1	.	TGTGCCAGTAGTATTCACGGGGGCTTCGTCACTGAAGCTTTCTTT	CASSIHGGFVTEAFF
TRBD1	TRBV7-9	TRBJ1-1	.	TGTGCCAGCAGCGAGAGGACAGGCGGAACTGAAGCTTTCTTT	CASSERTGGTEAFF
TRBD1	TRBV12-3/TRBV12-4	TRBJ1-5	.	TGTGCCAGCAGACCCGACAGGGGGTCATGGCAGCCCCAGCATTTT	CASRPDRGSWQPQHF